This T cell receptor (beta chain) was profiled in a study of T cells in Graves' hyperthyroidism and ophthalmopathy. Looking at the study overall: Peripheral blood sampling occurred at initial diagnosis, before any treatment.

Using RNA transcripts as the source, TCR beta CDR3 regions were amplified. A first-round RT-PCR of the TCR CDR3 used the HTBI primer set. TCRdb ran MiXCR on the multiplex PCR reads and lists one entry per CDR3 protein. This repertoire shows hundreds of thousands of distinct CDR3 sequences, about a sixth found once; its top ten account for 3.5% to 4%. In germline, CDR1 is DFQATT, CDR2 SNEGSKA (reference sequence). The CDR3 sequence is 17 residues long. V dropped 0 bases and J dropped 6 bases, with 21 bases sitting between them. Reasons for excluding patients were uncontrolled infection, other autoimmune disease, pregnancy or lactation. The table lists this clonotype with a few counts.

The sequenced sample consisted of blood. The clonotype originates from a woman aged 25-40 years with Graves' hyperthyroidism. The V gene is TRBV20-1, the J gene TRBJ1-5; D is ambiguous. The CDR3 is CSARDRRRGTRGQPQHF. In DNA, the CDR3 is TGCAGTGCTAGAGATCGCCGTCGGGGAACCCGGGGTCAGCCCCAGCATTTT.